This entry lists 6 T cell receptor beta chains sequenced from one sample in a study of vaccination and CD4 T cells after COVID-19. No cognate antigen is known for these TCRs. Sequencing of the DNA from cultured CD4+ T cells was carried out with the Oncomine TCR Beta short-read assay. TCRdb processed the PCR reads anew with MiXCR; each CDR3 protein has one entry. This table holds fewer than 12,000 distinct CDR3 sequences, 43% found once. The treatment: approximately nine-day PBMC culture with coronavirus spike peptide pools or control peptides (ViraFEST assay). The sample was CD4+ T cells from blood, cultured in vitro. The source of these receptors is a human donor who had recovered from COVID-19.

The chain combines TRBV6-5 with TRBJ1-2; possible D gene TRBD1, 5 bases. The CDR3 spans 15 residues. V was cut by 2 bases and J by 8 bases, with 18 bases left in between. Per the germline V gene, CDR1 is MNHEY and CDR2 is SVGAGI. The CDR3 DNA reads as TGTGCCAGCAGTTACAATGGGGGGGGATTAAGCGGCTACACCTTC. It translates to CASSYNGGGLSGYTF.

Only a few counts were recorded for this clonotype. V and J are TRBV6-5 and TRBJ1-2, with D unresolved. CDR1 and CDR2 (germline): MNHEY, SVGAGI. The CDR3 is 11 residues long. The V gene lost 4 bases and the J gene lost 7 bases, with 7 bases spanning the gap. The CDR3 DNA follows: TGTGCCAGCAGTTTAACTGGTGGCTACACCTTC. Its protein product is CASSLTGGYTF.

This chain connects TRBV20-1 to TRBJ2-3; 7 bases align to TRBD1. Germline CDR1 reads DFQATT; CDR2 reads SNEGSKA (reference sequence). Unmatched junction bases numbered 7, after V lost 1 base and J lost 0 bases. The CDR3 has 16 residues. This chain's CDR3 is CSARGTPGQSTDTQYF. The CDR3 DNA follows: TGCAGTGCTAGAGGAACTCCGGGACAGAGCACAGATACGCAGTATTTT.

A remark on this clonotype: This CDR3 fails to terminate in the conserved phenylalanine or tryptophan, so it likely reflects a read error. The V call is TRBV20-1, the J call TRBJ1-2; D is uncertain. The V gene's germline CDR1 is DFQATT and CDR2 SNEGSKA (reference sequence). Trimming cost V 0 bases and J 8 bases, with 7 bases left between them. This CDR3 is 11 amino acids long. This CDR3 reads CSAREGSGYTY. The CDR3, as DNA: TGCAGTGCTAGAGAGGGCTCGGGCTACACCTAC.

V usage is TRBV4-1 and J usage is TRBJ1-3, with D unclear. The CDR3 is made up of 14 amino acids. The germline CDR1 and CDR2 sequences are MGHRA and YSYEKL. V lost 6 bases and J lost 7, with 16 bases in between. The CDR3 sequence: CASRYVDGLNTIYF. CDR3 in DNA: TGCGCCAGCAGATATGTGGACGGCCTGAACACCATATATTTT.

This rearrangement joins TRBV2 to TRBJ1-2, with D possibly matching TRBD1 (5 bases). The V and J ends lost 6 bases and 0 bases respectively, with 11 bases between them. The germline gives CDR1 SNHLY, CDR2 FYNNEI. This CDR3 spans 14 amino acids. In nucleotides, the CDR3 is TGTGCCAGCAGCCTACAGACAGCTAACTATGGCTACACCTTC. It specifies CASSLQTANYGYTF. Complete variable domain (other parts from reference TRBV2 and TRBJ1-2): EPEVTQTPSHQVTQMGQEVILRCVPISNHLYFYWYRQILGQKVEFLVSFYNNEISEKSEIFDDQFSVERPDGSNFTLKIRSTKLEDSAMYFCASSLQTANYGYTFGSGTRLTVV.